The next 4 T cell receptor beta chains were all read from a single sample in a study of T cell repertoires in cytomegalovirus infection. For these TCRs, the target antigens are not known. TCRdb used MiXCR to reprocess the reads, holding one entry per CDR3 protein. The sample lists some 940,000 distinct CDR3 sequences, 30% to 40% occurring once. The sample in question was cultured CD8+ T cells from PBMCs, obtained from culture after CMV antigen stimulation. The receptors were sampled from a human donor in good health (CMV status not recorded). Some clones in this sample may be carry-over from other donors' samples.

The chain recombines TRBV27 with TRBJ1-1; D is unresolved. V lost 6 bases, J lost 8 bases, and 10 bases lay in between. Germline values: CDR1 MNHEY, CDR2 SMNVEV (reference sequence). There are 11 residues in the CDR3. In nucleotides, the CDR3 is TGTGCCAGCAGAGGATCGTACGAAGCTTTCTTT. The encoded protein is CASRGSYEAFF.

This chain connects TRBV3-1 to TRBJ2-1, with 10 nucleotides matching TRBD2. The germline V gene has CDR1 LGHDT and CDR2 YNNKEL (reference sequence). V trimming: 4 bases; J trimming: 0 bases; junction bases outside the gene matches: 6. CDR3 length equals 17 residues. CDR3 sequence: CASSRRTSGISYNEQFF. CDR3 sequence (DNA): TGTGCCAGCAGCCGCCGGACTAGCGGTATCTCCTACAATGAGCAGTTCTTC.

The rearrangement links TRBV12-3 or TRBV12-4 to TRBJ1-4, with a possible D match to TRBD1 (5 bases). The CDR3 has 16 amino acids. Trimming stripped 6 bases from V and 8 bases from J, with 22 bases between. In DNA, the CDR3 is TGTGCCAGCAGCTCCTTTGTGACGGCGGAGGGGGAAAAACTGTTTTTT. As protein: CASSSFVTAEGEKLFF.

On this clonotype: A read error may account for a junction end that differs from germline. This chain connects TRBV7-2 to TRBJ1-2, with D possibly TRBD1 on 5 matching bases. Germline CDR1 SGHTA, CDR2 FQGNSA. This CDR3 is built from 13 residues. The CDR3 loop reads CASIPNWGGWGIF. The CDR3 bases are TGTGCCAGCATCCCGAACTGGGGGGGTTGGGGAATCTTC.